This TCR beta chain derives from a study of blood T cell repertoires in COVID-19 (dated by TCRdb to 2020 to 2021). With respect to the entire study: The collaborator samples originated in the United States, Italy and Spain and spanned the acute and convalescent phases of COVID-19. The prospective study material was composed of cDNA or gDNA derived from T cells, B-cell-depleted T cells, or PBMCs. Subjects who had been exposed to COVID-19, were actively infected with it, or had recovered from it provided the deeply sampled blood TCRbeta repertoires that made up the dataset. The repertoires were made available in a free public database intended to serve as a resource for research on the immune response to SARS-CoV-2. Samples were obtained from the ongoing ImmuneRACE study (first 160 participants) and from roughly 1,300 subjects provided by 6 global collaborators. The sample metadata nearly always contained a de-identified subject ID, COVID-19 status, age in years and sex. Where available, HLA class I and class II types were obtained from metadata supplied by the sample provider rather than from assay-based typing.

Trimming accounts for 3 bases at V and 10 bases at J, while the number of junction bases matched to no gene is 12. Including cysteine and phenylalanine, the CDR3 has 14 amino acids. The DNA shown is the 42-base CDR3, in frame from base 1. For CDR1 and CDR2, the germline V gene (reference sequence) lists MNHEY and SMNVEV. What the authors observed across the whole study: The amount of clinical and demographic metadata varied by source and participant and was provided uncurated.

The immunoSEQ Assay, a bias-controlled multiplex PCR, was used to amplify TCRbeta CDR3 regions from genomic DNA. The authors' analysis ran thus. Within the assay, amplification of reference gene primers was used to estimate how many nucleated cells each sample contained. To quantify the absolute abundance of each unique TCRbeta CDR3 rearrangement, sequence reads were collapsed and filtered. Productive Simpson clonality was computed per sample as the square root of Simpson's diversity index over productive rearrangements. The source is immuneACCESS, and TCRdb retained only in-frame sequences with V and J called. Part of the clones is not carried over; for the studies checked, unresolved V genes explain less than half of this, and the remainder is unexplained. V, J and clone size reflect that table, while D and trimming were determined from the DNA. The sample table records some 130,000 clones; over 60% of these occur just once. Of the sample, approximately 1.9% falls within the top ten clones.

Concerning this clone: Its cognate antigen has yet to be identified. Within one base of it there is no much larger clone, and no base qualities were kept.

Collaborating institutions collected whole blood in K2EDTA tubes following their own protocols. For TCRbeta analysis, collaborator samples were shipped as frozen whole blood, as isolated PBMCs, or as DNA extracted from either sample type. This chain joins TRBV27 to TRBJ2-7; 7 central bases correspond to TRBD2. The receptor's source is a woman between 65 and 79 years old with acute or convalescent COVID-19. The sample comprised peripheral blood. In nucleotide form, the sequence is TGTGCCAGCAGTTTGCGCGGGAGCTACGGGCCCCAGTACTTC. Its coded protein is CASSLRGSYGPQYF.